This TCR beta chain was profiled in a study of shared clonotypes between healthy human individuals. Study findings and constraints: Sampling was confined to blood; repertoires within tissues likely differ. The study found roughly 5% of naive CD4 clonotypes shared across a handful of donors. The four-donor shared clonotypes exceeded non-shared clonotypes in generation probability, with non-shared ones scoring lower.

The CD4+ fraction was divided into a CD45RA+ naive subset and a CD45RA-negative memory subset. Measured with immunoSEQ multiplex PCR; TCRdb has only the in-frame clones, and not every one. The profile shows 2,500,000 or so clones, under 95% of them singletons. Germline-derived CDR1 and CDR2 are SQVTM and ANQGSEA. The CDR3 consists of 12 residues. V was trimmed by 4 bases and J by 5 bases, leaving 8 bases between them. Comments on this clone: The antigen remains unidentified.

Sequenced sample: naive CD4+ T cells from PBMCs. Subset indicated: CD45RA+ positively selected. V is TRBV29-1 and J is TRBJ1-4, with D maybe TRBD1 (5 bases). The receptor was isolated from a man between 18 and 35 years old in good health. Some clones in this sample may be carry-over from other donors' samples. The CDR3 region is CSVVGTNEKLFF. DNA of the CDR3: TGCAGCGTTGTGGGGACGAATGAAAAACTGTTTTTT.